This TCR beta chain was profiled in a study of blood T cells in healthy people across ages. Findings and limits, study-wide: The study lacked donor CMV status, which possibly confounded expanded clonotype changes.

The trim removed 3 bases at V and 5 bases at J, leaving 6 bases unmatched. The CDR3 is 14 amino acids. CDR1 is DFQATT and CDR2 is SNEGSKA in the germline V gene (reference sequence). Note on this clonotype: Its matching antigen is unknown.

Using a J-beta primer mix together with a sample-barcoded 5' primer, a second PCR was run for about 7 to 12 cycles. Via MiXCR, TCRdb re-called the 5' RACE reads, giving one row per CDR3 protein. The table lists around 320,000 distinct CDR3 sequences, 25% to 30% of them singletons. Sequenced input: blood. The rearrangement joins TRBV20-1 to TRBJ2-1; 8 nucleotides align to TRBD2. The receptor comes from a woman between 65 and 79 years old in good health. CDR3 sequence reads: CSARGGLGNNEQFF. The CDR3 DNA reads TGCAGTGCTAGGGGGGGACTAGGGAACAATGAGCAGTTCTTC.